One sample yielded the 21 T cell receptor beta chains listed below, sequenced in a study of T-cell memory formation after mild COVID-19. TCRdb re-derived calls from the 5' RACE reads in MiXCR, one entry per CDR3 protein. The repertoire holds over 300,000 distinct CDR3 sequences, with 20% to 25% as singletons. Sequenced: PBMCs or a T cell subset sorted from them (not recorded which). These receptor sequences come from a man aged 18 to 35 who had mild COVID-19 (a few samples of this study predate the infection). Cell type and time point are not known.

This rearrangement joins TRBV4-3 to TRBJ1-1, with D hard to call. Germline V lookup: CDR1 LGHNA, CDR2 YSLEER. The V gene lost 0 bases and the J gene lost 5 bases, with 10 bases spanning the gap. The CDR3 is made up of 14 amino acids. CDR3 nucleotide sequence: TGCGCCAGCAGCCAAGAAGATAGGAGGACTGAAGCTTTCTTT. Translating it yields CASSQEDRRTEAFF.

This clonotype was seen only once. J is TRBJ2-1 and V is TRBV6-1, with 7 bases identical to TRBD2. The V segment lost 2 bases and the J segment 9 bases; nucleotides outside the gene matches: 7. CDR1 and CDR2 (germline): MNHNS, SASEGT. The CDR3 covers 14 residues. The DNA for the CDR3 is TGTGCCAGCAGTGAATTAGCGGGTCGGAGTGAGCAGTTCTTC. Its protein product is CASSELAGRSEQFF.

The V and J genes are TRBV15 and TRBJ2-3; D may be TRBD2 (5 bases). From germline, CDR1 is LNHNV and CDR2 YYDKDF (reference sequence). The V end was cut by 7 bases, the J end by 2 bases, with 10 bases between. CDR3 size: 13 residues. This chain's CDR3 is CATNQRITDTQYF. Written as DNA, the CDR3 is TGTGCCACCAATCAGCGGATCACAGATACGCAGTATTTT.

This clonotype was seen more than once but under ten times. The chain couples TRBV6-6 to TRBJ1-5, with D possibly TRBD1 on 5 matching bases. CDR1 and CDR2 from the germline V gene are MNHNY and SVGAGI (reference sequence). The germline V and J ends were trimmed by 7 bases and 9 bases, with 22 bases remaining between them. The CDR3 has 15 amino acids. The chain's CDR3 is CASTPDGGNGRPQHF. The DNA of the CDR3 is TGTGCCAGCACTCCAGACGGGGGTAACGGTCGGCCCCAGCATTTT.

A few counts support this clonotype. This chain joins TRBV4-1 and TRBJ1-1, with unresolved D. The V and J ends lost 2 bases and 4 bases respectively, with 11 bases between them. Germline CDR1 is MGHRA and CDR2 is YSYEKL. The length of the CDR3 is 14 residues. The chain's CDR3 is CASSQQEVSTEAFF. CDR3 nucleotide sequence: TGCGCCAGCAGCCAACAGGAGGTGAGCACTGAAGCTTTCTTT.

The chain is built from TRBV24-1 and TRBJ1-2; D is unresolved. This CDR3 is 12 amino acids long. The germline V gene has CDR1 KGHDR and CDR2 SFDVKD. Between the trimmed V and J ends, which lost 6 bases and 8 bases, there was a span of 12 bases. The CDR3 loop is CATSQYNWGYTF. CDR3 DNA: TGTGCCACCAGTCAGTACAACTGGGGCTACACCTTC.

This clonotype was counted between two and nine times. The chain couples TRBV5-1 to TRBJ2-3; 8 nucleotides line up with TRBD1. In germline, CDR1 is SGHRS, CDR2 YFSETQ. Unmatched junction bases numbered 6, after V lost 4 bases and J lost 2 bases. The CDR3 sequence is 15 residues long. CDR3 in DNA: TGCGCCAGCAGCCGGCGGGACAGGAACACAGATACGCAGTATTTT. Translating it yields CASSRRDRNTDTQYF.

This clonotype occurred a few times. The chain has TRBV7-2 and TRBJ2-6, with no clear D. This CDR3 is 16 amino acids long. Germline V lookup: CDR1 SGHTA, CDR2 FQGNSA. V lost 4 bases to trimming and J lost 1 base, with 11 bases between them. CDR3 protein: CASSSLRASGANVLTF. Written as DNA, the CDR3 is TGTGCCAGCAGCTCCTTAAGAGCGTCTGGGGCCAACGTCCTGACTTTC. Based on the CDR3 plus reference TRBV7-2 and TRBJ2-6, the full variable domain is GAGVSQSPSNKVTEKGKDVELRCDPISGHTALYWYRQSLGQGLEFLIYFQGNSAPDKSGLPSDRFSAERTGGSVSTLTIQRTQQEDSAVYLCASSSLRASGANVLTFGAGSRLTVL.

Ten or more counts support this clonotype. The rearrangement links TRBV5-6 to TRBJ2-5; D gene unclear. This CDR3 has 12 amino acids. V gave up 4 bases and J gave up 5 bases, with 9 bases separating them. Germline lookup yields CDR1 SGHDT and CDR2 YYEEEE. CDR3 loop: CASSPLRETQYF. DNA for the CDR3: TGTGCCAGCAGCCCACTACGGGAGACCCAGTACTTC.

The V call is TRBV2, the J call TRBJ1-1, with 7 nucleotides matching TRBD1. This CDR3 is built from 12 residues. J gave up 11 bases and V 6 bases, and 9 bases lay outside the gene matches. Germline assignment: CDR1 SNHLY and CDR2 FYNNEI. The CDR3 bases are TGTGCCAGCAGCGGGACAGTCCGTAATGCTTTCTTT. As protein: CASSGTVRNAFF.

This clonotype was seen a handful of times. The CDR3 protein is CASSGGDRANEKLFF. CDR3 nucleotides: TGTGCCAGCAGCGGGGGCGACAGGGCTAATGAAAAACTGTTTTTT. The chain uses TRBV28 and TRBJ1-4; 7 positions match TRBD1. V dropped 6 bases and J dropped 3; count of bases not matched to a gene: 7. This CDR3 spans 15 amino acids. Germline CDR1 MDHEN, CDR2 SYDVKM.

CDR3 sequence reads: CASTTSTGISQPQHF. The CDR3 coding sequence is TGTGCCAGTACTACCTCGACAGGGATAAGCCAGCCCCAGCATTTT. This chain joins TRBV19 and TRBJ1-5; 7 nucleotides line up with TRBD1. The CDR3 consists of 15 residues. V was clipped by 7 bases and J by 7 bases; unmatched bases: 13. Per the germline V gene, CDR1 is LNHDA and CDR2 is SQIVND (reference sequence).

For the CDR3, the DNA is TGTGCCAGCAGCTTCGTAACGGGGGGGCCAAATACGCAGTATTTT. It yields the protein CASSFVTGGPNTQYF. The chain is built from TRBV7-2 and TRBJ2-3; 8 nucleotides line up with TRBD2. CDR1 SGHTA and CDR2 FQGNSA come from the germline V gene. V shed 3 bases and J 7 bases; nucleotides not matched to a gene: 9. The CDR3 consists of 15 residues.

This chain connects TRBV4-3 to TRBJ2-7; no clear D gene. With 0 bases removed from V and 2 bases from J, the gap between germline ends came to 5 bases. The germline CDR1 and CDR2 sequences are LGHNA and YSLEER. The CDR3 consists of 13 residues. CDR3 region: CASSQDWTYEQYF. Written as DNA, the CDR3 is TGCGCCAGCAGCCAAGATTGGACCTACGAGCAGTACTTC.

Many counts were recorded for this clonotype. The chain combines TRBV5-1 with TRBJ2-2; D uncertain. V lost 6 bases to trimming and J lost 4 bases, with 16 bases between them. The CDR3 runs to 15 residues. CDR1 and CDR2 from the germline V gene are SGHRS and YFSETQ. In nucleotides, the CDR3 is TGCGCCAGCACATGGTTGTGGAAAGGCACCGGGGAGCTGTTTTTT. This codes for CASTWLWKGTGELFF.

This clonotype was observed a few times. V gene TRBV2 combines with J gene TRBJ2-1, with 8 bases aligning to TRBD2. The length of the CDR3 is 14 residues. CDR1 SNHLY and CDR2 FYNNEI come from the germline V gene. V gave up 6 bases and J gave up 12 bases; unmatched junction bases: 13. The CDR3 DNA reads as TGTGCCAGCAGCTGGACTAGCTCCAGGGCGGGGCAGTTCTTC. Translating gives CASSWTSSRAGQFF.

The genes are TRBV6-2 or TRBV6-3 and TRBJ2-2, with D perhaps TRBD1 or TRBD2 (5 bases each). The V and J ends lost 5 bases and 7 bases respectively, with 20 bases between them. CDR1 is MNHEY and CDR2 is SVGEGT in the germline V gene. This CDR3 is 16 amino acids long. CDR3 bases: TGTGCCAGCAGTGCCCCCGTGGGGGTAGGCATCGGGGAGCTGTTTTTT. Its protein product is CASSAPVGVGIGELFF.

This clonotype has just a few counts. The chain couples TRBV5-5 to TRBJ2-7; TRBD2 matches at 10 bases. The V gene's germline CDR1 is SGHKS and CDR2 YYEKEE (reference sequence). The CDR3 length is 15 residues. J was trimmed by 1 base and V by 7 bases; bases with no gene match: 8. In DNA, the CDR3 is TGTGCCAGCGCCCTTAGCGGGGGGCTTTCCTACGAGCAGTACGTC. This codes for CASALSGGLSYEQYV.

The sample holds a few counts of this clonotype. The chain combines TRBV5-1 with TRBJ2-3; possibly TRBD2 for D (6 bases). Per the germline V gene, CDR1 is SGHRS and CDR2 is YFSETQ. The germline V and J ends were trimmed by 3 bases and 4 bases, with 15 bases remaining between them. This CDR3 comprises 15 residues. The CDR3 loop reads CASSSTGVPADTQYF. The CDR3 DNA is TGCGCCAGCAGCTCGACGGGGGTACCGGCAGATACGCAGTATTTT.

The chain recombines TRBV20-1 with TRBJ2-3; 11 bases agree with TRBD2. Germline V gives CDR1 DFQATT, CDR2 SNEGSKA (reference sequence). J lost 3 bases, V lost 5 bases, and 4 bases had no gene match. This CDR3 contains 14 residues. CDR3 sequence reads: CSAVTSGGTDTQYF. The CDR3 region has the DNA TGCAGTGCTGTCACTAGCGGGGGAACAGATACGCAGTATTTT.

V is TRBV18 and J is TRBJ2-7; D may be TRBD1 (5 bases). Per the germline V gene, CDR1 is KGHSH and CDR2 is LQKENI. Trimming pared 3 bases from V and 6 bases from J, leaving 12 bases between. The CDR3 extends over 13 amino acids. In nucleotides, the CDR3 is TGTGCCAGCTCACCCGACAGCGCGATCGAGCAGTACTTC. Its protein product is CASSPDSAIEQYF.